The rows below give T cell receptor beta chains drawn from one sample of a study of blood T cells in healthy people across ages. Via MiXCR, TCRdb re-called the 5' RACE reads, giving one row per CDR3 protein. The sample gives fewer than 700,000 distinct CDR3 sequences, around 43% of which show up once; about 32% is in the top ten. Sequencing was done on a sample of blood. The receptors shown here come from a man at least 80 years old in good health. The CDR3 runs from the conserved cysteine through the conserved F or W. The order of the fields is J gene, D gene, V gene, clone size, CDR3 DNA, CDR3 protein. The D gene is left open where the match is weak. For some rows the clone size is stated as once, few or many, or as a class when expanded; others skip it.

TRBJ2-1	TRBD2	TRBV5-1	.	TGCGCCAGCAGCTTGCTAGCGGGGCAGGACAATGAGCAGTTCTTC	CASSLLAGQDNEQFF
TRBJ2-5	TRBD2	TRBV20-1	.	TGCAGTGCTAGACCCGGGACTAGCGAGGGGACGGAGCAGTACTTC	CSARPGTSEGTEQYF
TRBJ2-5	.	TRBV7-2	.	TGTGCCAGCAGCTTAGAGGCCCTGACGGGTAAGCAGTACTTC	CASSLEALTGKQYF
TRBJ2-5	.	TRBV11-2	.	TGTGCCAGCGAGGAACACGGTACAGGTGGAGAGACCCAGTACTTC	CASEEHGTGGETQYF
TRBJ2-5	.	TRBV12-3/TRBV12-4	many	TGTGCCAGCAGTACCCGTGGATGGGGCGGGGAGACCCAGTACTTC	CASSTRGWGGETQYF
TRBJ1-5	TRBD1	TRBV6-6	.	TGTGCCAGCAGGACCGGGACAGGGTCCAATCAGCCCCAGCATTTT	CASRTGTGSNQPQHF
TRBJ1-2	.	TRBV5-4	.	TGTGCCAGCAGCTTACAGGAGGGGAGAAGTGGCTACACCTTC	CASSLQEGRSGYTF
TRBJ2-7	TRBD1	TRBV5-8	.	TGTGCCAGCATCCTGACAGGGTCGGTTTACGAGCAGTACTTC	CASILTGSVYEQYF
TRBJ2-7	.	TRBV7-2	.	TGTGCCAGCAGTATTAATTCTGGAGGACAGCCATCCTACGAGCAGTACTTC	CASSINSGGQPSYEQYF
TRBJ2-5	.	TRBV20-1	.	TGCAGTGCTATTCGGGCCGACCAAGAGACCCAGTACTTC	CSAIRADQETQYF
TRBJ2-5	.	TRBV30	few	TGTGCCTGGAGTGAGCCAGGGGCCTACCTCCCGTACTTC	CAWSEPGAYLPYF
TRBJ2-7	.	TRBV7-2	.	TGTGCCTGCAGCTTAGCGGTCTACGAGCAGTACTTC	CACSLAVYEQYF
TRBJ1-1	TRBD1	TRBV28	few	TGTGCCAGCGGCCCCCGGGACAGGGGGAACACTGAAGCTTTCTTT	CASGPRDRGNTEAFF
TRBJ1-2	.	TRBV5-1	many	TGCGCCAGCAGCCCGAACCCGGACAGCTTCTATGGCTACACCTTC	CASSPNPDSFYGYTF
TRBJ2-5	TRBD1	TRBV7-6	.	TGTGCCAGCCGTTGGGACAGGGGTGCGGATGAGCAGTACTTC	CASRWDRGADEQYF
TRBJ2-2	TRBD1	TRBV29-1	.	TGCAGCGTTGCTTTCGAACCCTGGACAGGGGGCATTACCGGGGAGCTGTTTTTT	CSVAFEPWTGGITGELFF
TRBJ2-3	.	TRBV2	.	TGTGCCAGCAGGTTAAGTTCCGGCACAGATACGCAGTATTTT	CASRLSSGTDTQYF
TRBJ2-1	TRBD1	TRBV14	.	TGTGCCAGCAGTCGGGACAGCCTTAACAATGAGCAGTTCTTC	CASSRDSLNNEQFF
TRBJ2-1	TRBD2	TRBV12-3/TRBV12-4	.	TGTGCCAGCAGCCCTCGGACTAGCGGGCCACATGAGCAGTTCTTC	CASSPRTSGPHEQFF
TRBJ2-3	.	TRBV29-1	.	TGCAGCGTCCGAAGCCGGGACGGAAGCACAGATACGCAGTATTTT	CSVRSRDGSTDTQYF
TRBJ2-1	TRBD2	TRBV6-2/TRBV6-3	few	TGTGCCAGCCAGGGGACTAGCGGGAACAATGAGCAGTTCTTC	CASQGTSGNNEQFF
TRBJ2-5	.	TRBV27	.	TGTGCCAGCAGTTTATTTGTCCAAGAGACCCAGTACTTC	CASSLFVQETQYF
TRBJ2-7	TRBD1	TRBV4-3	.	TGCGCCAGCAGCCAGCAATACTCCGGGACAGGGGGACCCTACGAGCAGTACTTC	CASSQQYSGTGGPYEQYF
TRBJ2-7	TRBD2	TRBV14	.	TGTGCCAGCAGCCAAGTACCGAGACTAGCGCCAACCTACGAGCAGTACTTC	CASSQVPRLAPTYEQYF
TRBJ1-2	.	TRBV20-1	.	TGCAGTGCTAGTGACGGAGAGCATGGCTACACCTTC	CSASDGEHGYTF
TRBJ1-2	.	TRBV7-2	many	TGTGCCAGCAGCTTAGTGGTTGGCTACACCTTC	CASSLVVGYTF
TRBJ1-5	.	TRBV4-1	.	TGCGCCAGCAGCCAAGATGGGCGAGGGCTCTCAAATCAGCCCCAGCATTTT	CASSQDGRGLSNQPQHF
TRBJ2-5	.	TRBV7-6	.	TGTGCCAGCAGCTTTAGGCGGGAGACCCAGTACTTC	CASSFRRETQYF
TRBJ1-5	.	TRBV24-1	once	TGTGCCACCAGTGATCGGACCCGAGGGCAGCCCCAGCATTTT	CATSDRTRGQPQHF
TRBJ2-3	TRBD1	TRBV7-2	.	TGTGCCAGCAGCTCCCGGAGGACAGGGAGTGCAGATACGCAGTATTTT	CASSSRRTGSADTQYF
TRBJ1-3	TRBD1	TRBV6-6	.	TGTGCCAGCAGTTACGAGGGGGCAGACCGAAACACCATATATTTT	CASSYEGADRNTIYF